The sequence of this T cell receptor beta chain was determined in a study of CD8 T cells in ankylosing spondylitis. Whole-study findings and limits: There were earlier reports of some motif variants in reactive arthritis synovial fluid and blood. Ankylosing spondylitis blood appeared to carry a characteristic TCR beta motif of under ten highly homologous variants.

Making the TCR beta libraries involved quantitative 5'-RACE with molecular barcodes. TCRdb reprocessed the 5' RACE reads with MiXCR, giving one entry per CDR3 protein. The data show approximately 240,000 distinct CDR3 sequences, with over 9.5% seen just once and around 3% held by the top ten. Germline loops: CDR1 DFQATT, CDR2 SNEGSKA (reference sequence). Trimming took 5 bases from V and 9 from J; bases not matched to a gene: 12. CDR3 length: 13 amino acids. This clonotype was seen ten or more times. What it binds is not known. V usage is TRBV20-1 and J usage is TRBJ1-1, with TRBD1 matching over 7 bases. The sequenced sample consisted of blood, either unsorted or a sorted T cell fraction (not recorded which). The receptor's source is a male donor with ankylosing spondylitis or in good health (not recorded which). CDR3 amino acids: CSALGQDGVQAFF. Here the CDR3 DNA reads TGCAGTGCTCTAGGACAGGACGGAGTCCAAGCTTTCTTT.